This entry describes one T cell receptor beta chain. CDR1 SGHTA and CDR2 FQGNSA come from the germline V gene. The CDR3 runs to 15 residues. Trimming removed 5 bases from V and 3 bases from J; junction bases left unmatched: 6. These data belong to a study of blood T cell repertoires in COVID-19. Overall study context: The analysed material was cDNA or gDNA that came from T cells, B-cell-depleted T cells, or PBMCs.

Per the original methods: Nucleated cell number was recorded as an estimate derived from reference gene primer amplification. Profiled with immunoSEQ multiplex PCR; TCRdb holds only in-frame clones, not every one. The V and J calls and clone size come from that table; D and trimming were worked out from the DNA. The data contain more than 90,000 clones, around 79% of them singletons. The sequence was obtained from a woman older than 75 with acute or convalescent COVID-19. The V call is TRBV7-2, the J call TRBJ2-7; 11 nucleotides match TRBD1. Sequenced sample: peripheral blood. CDR3: CASSQGGQGVYEQYF. CDR3 in DNA: TGTGCCAGCAGCCAGGGGGGACAGGGGGTCTACGAGCAGTACTTC.